This T cell receptor (beta chain) came from a study of graft-versus-host responses after intestinal transplantation. Whole-study results and caveats: GvH clones surfaced in recipient marrow, some emerging earlier in ileum or blood.

About this clone itself: Its specificity is not known.

Assay used: immunoSEQ multiplex PCR; TCRdb lists only in-frame clones, some missing. Of 110,000 to 150,000 clones in the sample, over 90% were seen once. Deletions cut 4 bases from V and 11 bases from J, with 10 bases between. CDR1 and CDR2 from the germline V gene are SGHTA and FQGNSA. The CDR3 spans 11 residues. Sequenced material: unstimulated CD4+ T cells sorted from spleen or lymph node cells, taken before intestinal transplant. The rearrangement joins TRBV7-2 to TRBJ2-3, with D perhaps TRBD1 or TRBD2 (5 bases each). The clonotype was recovered from a human donor who received an intestinal transplant. The chain's CDR3 is CASSSGTMQYF. The CDR3 DNA is TGTGCCAGCAGCTCCGGGACGATGCAGTATTTT.